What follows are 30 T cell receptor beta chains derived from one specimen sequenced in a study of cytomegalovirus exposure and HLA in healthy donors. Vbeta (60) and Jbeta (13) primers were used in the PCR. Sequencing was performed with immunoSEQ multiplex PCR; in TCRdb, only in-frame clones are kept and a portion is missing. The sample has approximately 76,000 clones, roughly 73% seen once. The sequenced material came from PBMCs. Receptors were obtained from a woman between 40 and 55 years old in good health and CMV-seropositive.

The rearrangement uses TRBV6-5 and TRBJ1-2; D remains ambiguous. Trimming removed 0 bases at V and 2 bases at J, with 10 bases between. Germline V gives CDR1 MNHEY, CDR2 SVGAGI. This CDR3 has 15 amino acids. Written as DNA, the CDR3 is TGTGCCAGCAGTTACTCTCGGGTGAACAACTATGGCTACACCTTC. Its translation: CASSYSRVNNYGYTF.

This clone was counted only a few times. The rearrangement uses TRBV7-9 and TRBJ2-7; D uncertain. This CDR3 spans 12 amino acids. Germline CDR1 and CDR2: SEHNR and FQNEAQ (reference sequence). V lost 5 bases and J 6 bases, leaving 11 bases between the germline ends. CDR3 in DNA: TGTGCCAGCAGCCCCGGGTTGGGCGAGCAGTACTTC. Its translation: CASSPGLGEQYF.

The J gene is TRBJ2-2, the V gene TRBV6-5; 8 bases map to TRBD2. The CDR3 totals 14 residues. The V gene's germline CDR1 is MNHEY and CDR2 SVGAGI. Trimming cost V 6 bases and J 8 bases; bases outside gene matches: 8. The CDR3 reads CASSLGTRTGELFF. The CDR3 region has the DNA TGTGCCAGCAGCCTGGGGACTAGAACTGGGGAGCTGTTTTTT.

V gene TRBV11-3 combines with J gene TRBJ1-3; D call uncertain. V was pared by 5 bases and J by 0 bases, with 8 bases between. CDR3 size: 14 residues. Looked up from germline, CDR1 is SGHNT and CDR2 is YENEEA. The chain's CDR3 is CASSPDISGNTIYF. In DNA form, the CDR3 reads TGTGCCAGCAGCCCCGACATCTCTGGAAACACCATATATTTT.

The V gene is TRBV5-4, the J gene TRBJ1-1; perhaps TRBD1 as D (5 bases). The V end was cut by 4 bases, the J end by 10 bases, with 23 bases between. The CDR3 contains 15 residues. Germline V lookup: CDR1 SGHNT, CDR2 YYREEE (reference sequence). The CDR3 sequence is CASSGWGGYDSGAFF. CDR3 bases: TGTGCCAGCAGCGGGTGGGGGGGATACGATTCTGGAGCTTTCTTT.

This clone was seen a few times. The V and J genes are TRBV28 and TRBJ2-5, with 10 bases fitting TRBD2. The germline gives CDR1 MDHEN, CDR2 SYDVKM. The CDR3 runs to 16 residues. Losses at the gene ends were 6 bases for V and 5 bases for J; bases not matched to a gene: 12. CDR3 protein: CASRSRRLAGWETQYF. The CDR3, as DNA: TGTGCCAGCAGATCCCGCCGACTAGCGGGTTGGGAGACCCAGTACTTC.

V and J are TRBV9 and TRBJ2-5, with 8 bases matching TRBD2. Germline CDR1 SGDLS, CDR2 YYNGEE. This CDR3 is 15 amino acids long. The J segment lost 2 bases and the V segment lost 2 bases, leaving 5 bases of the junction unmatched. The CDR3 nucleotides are TGTGCCAGCAGCGTGTTCAGCGGGGGTCAAGAGACCCAGTACTTC. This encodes CASSVFSGGQETQYF.

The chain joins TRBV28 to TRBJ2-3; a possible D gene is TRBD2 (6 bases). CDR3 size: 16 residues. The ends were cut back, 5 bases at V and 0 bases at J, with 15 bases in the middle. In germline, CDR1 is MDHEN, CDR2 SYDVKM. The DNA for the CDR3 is TGTGCCAGCAGTCTGTGGGCTAGCGAGAGCACAGATACGCAGTATTTT. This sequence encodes CASSLWASESTDTQYF.

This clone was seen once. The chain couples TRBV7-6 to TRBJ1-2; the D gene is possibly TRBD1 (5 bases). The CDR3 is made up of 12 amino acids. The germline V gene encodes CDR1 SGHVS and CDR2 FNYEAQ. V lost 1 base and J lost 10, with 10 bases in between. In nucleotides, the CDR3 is TGTGCCAGCAGCTTAGTTGACAGCCCCTACACCTTC. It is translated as CASSLVDSPYTF.

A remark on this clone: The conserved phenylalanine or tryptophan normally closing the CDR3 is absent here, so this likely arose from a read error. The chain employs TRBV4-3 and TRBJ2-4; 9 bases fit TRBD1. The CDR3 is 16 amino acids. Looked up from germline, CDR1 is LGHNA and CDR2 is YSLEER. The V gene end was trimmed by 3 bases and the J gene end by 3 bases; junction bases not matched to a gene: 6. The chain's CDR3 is CASSQERQGVKNIQYV. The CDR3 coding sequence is TGCGCCAGCAGCCAGGAACGACAGGGGGTCAAAAACATTCAGTACGTC.

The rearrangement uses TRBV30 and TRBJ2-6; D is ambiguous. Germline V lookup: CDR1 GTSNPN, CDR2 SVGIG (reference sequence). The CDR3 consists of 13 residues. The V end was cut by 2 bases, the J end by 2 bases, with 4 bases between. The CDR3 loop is CAWSWPGANVLTF. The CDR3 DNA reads TGTGCCTGGAGTTGGCCTGGGGCCAACGTCCTGACTTTC.

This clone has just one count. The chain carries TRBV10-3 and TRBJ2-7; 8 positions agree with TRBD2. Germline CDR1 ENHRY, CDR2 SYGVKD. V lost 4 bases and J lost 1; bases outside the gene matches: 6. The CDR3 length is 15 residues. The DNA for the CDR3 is TGTGCCATCAGTGGGATTAGCGGGGAGTCCTACGAGCAGTACTTC. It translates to CAISGISGESYEQYF.

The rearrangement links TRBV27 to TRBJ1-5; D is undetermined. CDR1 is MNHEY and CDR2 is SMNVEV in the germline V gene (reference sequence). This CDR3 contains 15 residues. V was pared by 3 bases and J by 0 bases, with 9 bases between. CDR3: CASSFGGSSNQPQHF. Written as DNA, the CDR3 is TGTGCCAGCAGTTTTGGAGGGTCTAGCAATCAGCCCCAGCATTTT.

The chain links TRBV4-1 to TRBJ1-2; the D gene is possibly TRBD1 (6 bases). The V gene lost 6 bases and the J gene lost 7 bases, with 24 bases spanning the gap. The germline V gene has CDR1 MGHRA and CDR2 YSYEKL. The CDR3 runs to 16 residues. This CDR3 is CASSPFGTRVPVGYTF. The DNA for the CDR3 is TGCGCCAGCAGTCCTTTCGGGACACGAGTTCCAGTTGGCTACACCTTC.

The CDR3 loop reads CATSGQVSSGANVLTF. The CDR3 DNA reads as TGTGCCACCTCGGGACAGGTTAGCTCTGGGGCCAACGTCCTGACTTTC. This chain connects TRBV6-4 to TRBJ2-6; 8 bases are shared with TRBD1. The CDR3 consists of 16 residues. CDR1 and CDR2 from the germline V gene are MRHNA and SNTAGT. V shed 10 bases and J 0 bases; nucleotides not matched to a gene: 8.

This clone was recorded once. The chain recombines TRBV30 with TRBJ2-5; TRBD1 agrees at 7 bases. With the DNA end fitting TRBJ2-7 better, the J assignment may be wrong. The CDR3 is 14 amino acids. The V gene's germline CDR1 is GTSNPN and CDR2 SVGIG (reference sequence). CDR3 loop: CAWRTTGKIYEQYF. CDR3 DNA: TGTGCCTGGAGGACGACAGGGAAGATCTACGAGCAGTACTTC.

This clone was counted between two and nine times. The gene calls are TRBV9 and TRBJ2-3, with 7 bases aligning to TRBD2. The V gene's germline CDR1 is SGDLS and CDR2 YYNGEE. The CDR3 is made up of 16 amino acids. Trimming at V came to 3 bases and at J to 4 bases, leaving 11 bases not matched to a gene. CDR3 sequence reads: CASSATGTTLSDTQYF. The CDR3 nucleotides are TGTGCCAGCAGCGCCACCGGGACTACTTTATCAGATACGCAGTATTTT.

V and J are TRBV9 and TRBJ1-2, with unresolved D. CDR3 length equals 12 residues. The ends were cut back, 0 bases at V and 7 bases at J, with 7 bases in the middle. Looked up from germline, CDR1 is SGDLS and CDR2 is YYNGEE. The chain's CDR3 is CASSVGGSGYTF. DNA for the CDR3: TGTGCCAGCAGCGTAGGAGGGTCTGGCTACACCTTC.

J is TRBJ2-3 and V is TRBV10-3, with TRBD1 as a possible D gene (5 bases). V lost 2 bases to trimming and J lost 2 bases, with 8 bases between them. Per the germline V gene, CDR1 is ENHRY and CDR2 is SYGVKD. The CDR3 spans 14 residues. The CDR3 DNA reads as TGTGCCATCAGTGAGAGGGGTATCACAGATACGCAGTATTTT. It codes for CAISERGITDTQYF.

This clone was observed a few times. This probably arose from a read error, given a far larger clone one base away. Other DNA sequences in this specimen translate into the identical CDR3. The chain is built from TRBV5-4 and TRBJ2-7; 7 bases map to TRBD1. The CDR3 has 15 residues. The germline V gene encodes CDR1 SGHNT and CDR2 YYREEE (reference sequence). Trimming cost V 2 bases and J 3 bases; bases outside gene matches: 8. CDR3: CASSFRRQGNYEQYF. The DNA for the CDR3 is TGTGCCAGCAGCTTTAGGCGACAGGGTAACTACGAGCAGTACTTC.

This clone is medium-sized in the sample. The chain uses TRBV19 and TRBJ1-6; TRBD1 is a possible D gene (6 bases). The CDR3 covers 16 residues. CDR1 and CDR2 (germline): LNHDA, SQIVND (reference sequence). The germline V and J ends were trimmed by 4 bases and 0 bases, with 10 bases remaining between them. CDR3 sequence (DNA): TGTGCCAGTAGTACACCGGACAGCTCCTATAATTCACCCCTCCACTTT. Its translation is CASSTPDSSYNSPLHF.

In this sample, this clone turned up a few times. CDR3 in DNA: TGTGCCAGCAGCTCAACTAGCGGGCCGGATACGCAGTATTTT. The encoded protein is CASSSTSGPDTQYF. J is TRBJ2-3 and V is TRBV14; 9 nucleotides agree with TRBD2. The junction had 6 bases not matched to a gene; V was cut back by 5 bases and J by 6 bases. The germline CDR1 and CDR2 sequences are SGHDN and FVKESK. This CDR3 comprises 14 residues.

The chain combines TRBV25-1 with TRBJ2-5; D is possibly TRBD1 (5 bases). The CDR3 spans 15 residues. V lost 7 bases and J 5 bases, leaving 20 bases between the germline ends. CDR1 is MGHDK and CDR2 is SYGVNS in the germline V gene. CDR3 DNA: TGTGCCAGCACCGCTGAAAGGACAACCCCCGAGACCCAGTACTTC. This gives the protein CASTAERTTPETQYF.

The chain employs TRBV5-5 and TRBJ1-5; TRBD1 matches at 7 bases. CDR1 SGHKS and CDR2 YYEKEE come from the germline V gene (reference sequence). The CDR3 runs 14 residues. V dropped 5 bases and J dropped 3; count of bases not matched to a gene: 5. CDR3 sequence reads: CASSTGQVNQPQHF. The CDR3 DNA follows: TGTGCCAGCAGTACTGGACAGGTCAATCAGCCCCAGCATTTT.

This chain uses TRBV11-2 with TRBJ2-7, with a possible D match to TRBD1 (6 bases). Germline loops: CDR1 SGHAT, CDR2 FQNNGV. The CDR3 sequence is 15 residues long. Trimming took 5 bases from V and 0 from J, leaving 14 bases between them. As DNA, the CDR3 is TGTGCCAGCAGCGGTAGGGGACACCGCTCCTACGAGCAGTACTTC. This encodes CASSGRGHRSYEQYF.

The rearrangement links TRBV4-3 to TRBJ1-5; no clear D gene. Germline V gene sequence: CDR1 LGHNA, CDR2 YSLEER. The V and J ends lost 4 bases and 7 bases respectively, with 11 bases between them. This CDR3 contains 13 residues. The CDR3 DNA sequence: TGCGCCAGCAGCCCCCATGTCCGGCAGCCCCAGCATTTT. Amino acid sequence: CASSPHVRQPQHF.

CDR3 nucleotides: TGTGCCAGCAGCCAAGCGGAGGGGCTCGCTAAGTACTTC. It specifies CASSQAEGLAKYF. The chain has TRBV14 and TRBJ2-5; a weak D match, TRBD2 (6 bases). The CDR3 runs 13 residues. The germline V gene encodes CDR1 SGHDN and CDR2 FVKESK. V was pared by 1 base and J by 12 bases, with 15 bases between. The variable domain in full, completed from reference TRBV14 and TRBJ2-5, reads EAGVTQFPSHSVIEKGQTVTLRCDPISGHDNLYWYRRVMGKEIKFLLHFVKESKQDESGMPNNRFLAERTGGTYSTLKVQPAELEDSGVYFCASSQAEGLAKYFGPGTRLLVL.

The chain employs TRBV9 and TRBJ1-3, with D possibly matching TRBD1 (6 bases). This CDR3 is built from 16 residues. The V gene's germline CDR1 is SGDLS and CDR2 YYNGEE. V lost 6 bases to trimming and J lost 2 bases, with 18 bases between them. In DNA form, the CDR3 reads TGTGCCAGCACCCCAGGGGCAGGGGCGACTGGAAACACCATATATTTT. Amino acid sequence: CASTPGAGATGNTIYF.

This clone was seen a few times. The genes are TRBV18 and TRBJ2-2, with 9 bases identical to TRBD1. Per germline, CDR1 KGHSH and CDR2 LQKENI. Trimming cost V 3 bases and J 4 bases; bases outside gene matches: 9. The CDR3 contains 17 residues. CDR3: CASSPSKQGAGTGELFF. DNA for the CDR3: TGTGCCAGCTCACCGAGTAAACAGGGGGCAGGCACCGGGGAGCTGTTTTTT.

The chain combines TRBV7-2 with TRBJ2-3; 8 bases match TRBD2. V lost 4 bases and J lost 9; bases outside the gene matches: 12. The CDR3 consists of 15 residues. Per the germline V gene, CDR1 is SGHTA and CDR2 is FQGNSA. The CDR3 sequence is CASSSEGRREVTQYF. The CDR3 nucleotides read TGTGCCAGCAGCTCGGAGGGCCGGCGGGAGGTCACGCAGTATTTT.